Given below is one TCR beta chain in context. Its cognate antigen has yet to be identified. No per-base quality is available; no much larger clone lies one base away. TCR beta CDR3 regions were sequenced from DNA using the immunoSEQ Assay. Per the source publication's procedure: To compute T cell density, TCR beta template counts were normalized to usable DNA, which was estimated by amplifying housekeeping genes. Richness was estimated with the preseqR package, extrapolating to 400,000 templates for PBMC samples and 120,000 templates for tissue samples. Clonality was calculated as one minus Pielou's evenness. Tissue-enriched TCRs were identified by differential abundance testing using productive amino-acid clonotypes, minimum total count 5 and alpha 0.1. The Jaccard Index and the Morisita Overlap Index were used to quantify repertoire overlap between compartments. GLIPH clustered TCR beta CDR3s with public tetramer-defined viral CDR3s; viral motifs required at least three viral sequences plus V-gene enrichment. What TCRdb holds here is the immuneACCESS table cut down to in-frame rearrangements. Part of the clones is not present; checked against another copy, under half of the missing clones reflect an unresolved V gene, and the others are unexplained. D and trimming come from the DNA, and the V and J calls and clone size come from that table. This sample is represented by 55,000 to 65,000 clones; approximately 91% of them were singletons. In total, the top ten clones hold about 20% of the sample.

This entry is derived from a study of T cells in localized non-small cell lung cancer (dated by TCRdb to the early 2020s). Study-wide context: The study analyzed T cell repertoires of roughly 220 early-stage NSCLC patients, comparing tumors and uninvolved tumor-adjacent lungs. All 230 or so NSCLC patients in the cohort were treatment-naive and had localized lung tumors that were resected. Of the NSCLC patients, 129 were male and around 99 were female, and the mean age was approximately 66 years. Study-level results and caveats: Of the top 100 tumor clones, a median of approximately 60 were detected in paired uninvolved adjacent lung; 28 were also among that lung's top 100. Multi-region tumor sequencing was not performed, so intratumor heterogeneity could not be excluded. Because of the exploratory design, TCR variables were selected using unadjusted p-values without false-discovery rate correction. Uninvolved tumor-adjacent lung showed the highest T cell clonality, higher than tumor, which suggests more focused antigenic responses in the adjacent lung. Longer overall survival was associated with higher blood T cell density, whereas shorter survival was associated with higher adjacent-lung clonality.

At diagnosis, peripheral blood, uninvolved tumor-adjacent lung and tumor were collected and stored as a combination of fresh-frozen and FFPE material. For TCR repertoire profiling, the blood samples were analyzed as peripheral blood mononuclear cells. The CDR1 and CDR2 encoded by the germline V gene are MNHEY and SVGAGI. The CDR3, cysteine through phenylalanine, is 15 amino acids long. The sequence is cut down to CDR3 DNA, 45 bases in frame from base 1. Trimming leaves V shorter by 7 bases and J shorter by 6 bases, with the junction holding 12 bases beyond the gene matches. The chain employs TRBV6-5 and TRBJ2-3, with 8 central nucleotides matching TRBD2. The receptor was isolated from a man aged 40-75 years with stage I lung adenocarcinoma. Specimen: peripheral blood, collected before any cancer treatment. In nucleotides, the sequence is TGTGCCAGCACCCCGGGAGGGAGCGGGTGGGATACGCAGTATTTT. Its coded protein is CASTPGGSGWDTQYF.